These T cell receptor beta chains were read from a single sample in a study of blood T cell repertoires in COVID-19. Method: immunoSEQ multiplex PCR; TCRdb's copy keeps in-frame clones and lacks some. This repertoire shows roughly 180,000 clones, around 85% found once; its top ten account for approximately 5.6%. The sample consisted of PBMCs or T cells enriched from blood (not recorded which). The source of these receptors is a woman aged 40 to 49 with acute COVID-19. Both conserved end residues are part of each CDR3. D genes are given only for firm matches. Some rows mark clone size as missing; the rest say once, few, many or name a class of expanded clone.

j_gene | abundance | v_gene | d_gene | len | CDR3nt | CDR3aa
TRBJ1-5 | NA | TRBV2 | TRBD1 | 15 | TGTGCCAGCAGCCCTGGACAGGGGGCCTTCCAGCCCCAGCATTTT | CASSPGQGAFQPQHF
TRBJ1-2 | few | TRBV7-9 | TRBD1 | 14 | TGTGCCAGCAGCCTAGGACAGGGGTTTTATGGCTACACCTTC | CASSLGQGFYGYTF
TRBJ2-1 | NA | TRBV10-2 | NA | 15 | TGCGCCAGCAGTGCCGGGGGGCGCGCCTACAATGAGCAGTTCTTC | CASSAGGRAYNEQFF
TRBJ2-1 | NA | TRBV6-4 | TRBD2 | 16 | TGTGCCAGCAGTGAAAGGGGGCTAGCGGGATACCATGAGCAGTTCTTC | CASSERGLAGYHEQFF
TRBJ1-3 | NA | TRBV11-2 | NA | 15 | TGTGCCAGCAGCTTAGGGGCAGGGTCTGGAAACACCATATATTTT | CASSLGAGSGNTIYF
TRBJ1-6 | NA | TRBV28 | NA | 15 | TGTGCCAGCAGTTTACGGGGTGGCCTAGGGTCACCCCTCCACTTT | CASSLRGGLGSPLHF
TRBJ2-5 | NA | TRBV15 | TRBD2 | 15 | TGTGCCACCAGCAGAGCTGGGACTAGTACCGGAACCCAGTACTTC | CATSRAGTSTGTQYF
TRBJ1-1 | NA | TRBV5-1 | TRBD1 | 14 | TGCGCCAGCAGCTACGGACAGGGCGGCACTGAAGCTTTCTTT | CASSYGQGGTEAFF
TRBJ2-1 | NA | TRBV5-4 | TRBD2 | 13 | TGTGCCAGCACCCGGGGCGGGAGGGATGAGCAGTTCTTC | CASTRGGRDEQFF
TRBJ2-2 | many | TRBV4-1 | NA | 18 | TGCGCCAGCAGCCGTCTGACTAGGGGCAACTTTAACACCGGGGAGCTGTTTTTT | CASSRLTRGNFNTGELFF
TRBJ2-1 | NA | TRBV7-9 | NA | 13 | TGTGCCAGCAGCGTAAGACTTGGAAATGAGCAGTTCTTC | CASSVRLGNEQFF
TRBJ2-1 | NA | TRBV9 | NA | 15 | TGTGCCAGCAGCGTCGCAGCGAGCTCCTACAATGAGCAGTTCTTC | CASSVAASSYNEQFF
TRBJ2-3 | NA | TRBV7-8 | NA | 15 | TGTGCCAGCAACGTAGGGACTGGATCACCAGATACGCAGTATTTT | CASNVGTGSPDTQYF
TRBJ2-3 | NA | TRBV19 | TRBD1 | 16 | TGTGCCAGTAGTAACCTCTACAGGGGTAGCACAGATACGCAGTATTTT | CASSNLYRGSTDTQYF
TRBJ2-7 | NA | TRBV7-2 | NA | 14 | TGTGCCAGCAGCTCGAGTTCTACAGGCTACGAGCAGTACTTC | CASSSSSTGYEQYF
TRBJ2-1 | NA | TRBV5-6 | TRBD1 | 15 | TGTGCCAGCAGCTTCGGGGACAGGGTCTACAATGAGCAGTTCTTC | CASSFGDRVYNEQFF
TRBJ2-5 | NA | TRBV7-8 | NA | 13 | TGTGCCAGCAGCTTAAGATCGGGTGAGACCCAGTACTTC | CASSLRSGETQYF
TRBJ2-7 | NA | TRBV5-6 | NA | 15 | TGTGCCAGCAGCCGAGGACAGTTGGCTATCTACGAGCAGTACTTC | CASSRGQLAIYEQYF
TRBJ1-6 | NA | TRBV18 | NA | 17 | TGTGCCAGCTCACCAGTGGGCATTGACTCCTATAATTCACCCCTCCACTTT | CASSPVGIDSYNSPLHF
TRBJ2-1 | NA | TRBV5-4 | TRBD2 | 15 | TGTGCCAGCAGCTTGGATAGCGGGAGGACTAATGAGCAGTTCTTC | CASSLDSGRTNEQFF
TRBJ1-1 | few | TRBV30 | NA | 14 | TGTGCCTGGAGTGTAGGTGGGGGAGGGACTGAAGCTTTCTTT | CAWSVGGGGTEAFF
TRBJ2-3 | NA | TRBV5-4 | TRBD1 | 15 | TGTGCCAGCAGCTGGGACAGGGGGAGCACAGATACGCAGTATTTT | CASSWDRGSTDTQYF
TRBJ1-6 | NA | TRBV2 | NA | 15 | TGTGCCAGCAGTGAATTGGCAGGGGACAATTCACCCCTCCACTTT | CASSELAGDNSPLHF
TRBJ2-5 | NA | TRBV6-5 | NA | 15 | TGTGCCAGCAGTACCCTAGCGACCCATCGGGAGACCCAGTACTTC | CASSTLATHRETQYF
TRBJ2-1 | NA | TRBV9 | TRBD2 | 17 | TGTGCCAGCAGCGTAGCTTTGGAGTCTAGCGGGAGCTATGAGCAGTTCTTC | CASSVALESSGSYEQFF
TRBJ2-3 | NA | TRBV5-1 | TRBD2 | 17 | TGCGCCAGCAGCTTGTATACAGCGGGAGGGAGCACAGATACGCAGTATTTT | CASSLYTAGGSTDTQYF
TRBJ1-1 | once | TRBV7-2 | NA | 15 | TGTGCCAGCAGCTTAAGGGGCGCGGGAGGCACTGAAGCTTTCTTT | CASSLRGAGGTEAFF
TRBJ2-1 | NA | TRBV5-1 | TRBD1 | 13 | TGCGCCAGCAGCCCGGACAGGTACAATGAGCAGTTCTTC | CASSPDRYNEQFF
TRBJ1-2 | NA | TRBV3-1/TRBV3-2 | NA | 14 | TGTGCCAGCAGCCAATCGGGAGGGGGGGATGGCTACACCTTC | CASSQSGGGDGYTF
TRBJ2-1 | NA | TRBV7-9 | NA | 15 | TGTGCCAGCAGTAAAAGCGGAAGCTCCTACAATGAGCAGTTCTTC | CASSKSGSSYNEQFF
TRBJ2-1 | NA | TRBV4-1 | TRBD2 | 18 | TGCGCCAGCAGCCAAGGGCGGGGGGACTCCAGATTTTACAATGAGCAGTTCTTC | CASSQGRGDSRFYNEQFF
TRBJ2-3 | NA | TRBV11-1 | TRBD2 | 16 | TGTGCCAGCAGCCGTTACCTAGCGGGTAATGCAGATACGCAGTATTTT | CASSRYLAGNADTQYF
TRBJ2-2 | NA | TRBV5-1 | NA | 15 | TGCGCCAGCAGCTTGGGGGCTACGAACACCGGGGAGCTGTTTTTT | CASSLGATNTGELFF
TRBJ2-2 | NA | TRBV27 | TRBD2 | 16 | TGTGCCAGCACCCTTCTTTTAGCGGGACGGGTCGGGGAGCTGTTTTTT | CASTLLLAGRVGELFF
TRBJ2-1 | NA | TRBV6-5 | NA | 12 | TGTGCCAGCAGCGAGAAACGACAGGTGGGGATCTTC | CASSEKRQVGIF
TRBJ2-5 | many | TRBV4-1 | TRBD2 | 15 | TGCGCCAGCAGCCAAGAACTAGCGGGGAGGGTGACCCAGTACTTC | CASSQELAGRVTQYF
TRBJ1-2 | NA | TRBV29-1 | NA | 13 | TGCAGCGTTGAAGAGGGTGGGCTATATGGCTACACCTTC | CSVEEGGLYGYTF
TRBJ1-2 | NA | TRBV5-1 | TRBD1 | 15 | TGCGCCAGCAGCTTAAGGACAGGTGGGGATGATGGCTACACCTTC | CASSLRTGGDDGYTF
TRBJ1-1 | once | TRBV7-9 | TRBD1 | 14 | TGTGCCAGCAGCTACCTTACAGGGGGGACTGAAGCTTTCTTT | CASSYLTGGTEAFF
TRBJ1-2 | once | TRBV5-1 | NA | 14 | TGCGCCAGCAGCTTGTATGGGGGCACCTATGGCTACACCTTC | CASSLYGGTYGYTF
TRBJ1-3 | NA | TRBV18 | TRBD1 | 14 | TGTGCCAGCTCACCAACGACAGGGGGAAACACCATATATTTT | CASSPTTGGNTIYF
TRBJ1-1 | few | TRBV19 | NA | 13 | TGTGCCAGTCAAACGTCGCGGGACACTGAAGCTTTCTTT | CASQTSRDTEAFF
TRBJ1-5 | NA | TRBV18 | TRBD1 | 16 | TGTGCCAGCTCACCCAACAGGGGATCGGGCAATCAGCCCCAGCATTTT | CASSPNRGSGNQPQHF
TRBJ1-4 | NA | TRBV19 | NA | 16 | TGTGCCAGTAGGGTGGGCTGGCAGGGGACTAATGAAAAACTGTTTTTT | CASRVGWQGTNEKLFF
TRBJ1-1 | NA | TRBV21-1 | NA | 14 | TGTGCCCCTCGGGCAGGGGCGGAGAACACTGAAGCTTTCTTT | CAPRAGAENTEAFF
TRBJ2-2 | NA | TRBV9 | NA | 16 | TGTGCCAGCAGCGCCGATCCACGCGTAAACACCGGGGAGCTGTTTTTT | CASSADPRVNTGELFF
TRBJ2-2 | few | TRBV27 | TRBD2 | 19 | TGTGCCAGCAGTGTGCCGGGACTAGCGGGAGGCCGGGAAACCGGGGAGCTGTTTTTT | CASSVPGLAGGRETGELFF
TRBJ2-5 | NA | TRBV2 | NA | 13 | TGTGCCAGCAGTGAAGTCAGCCAAGAGACCCAGTACTTC | CASSEVSQETQYF
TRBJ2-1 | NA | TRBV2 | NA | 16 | TGTGCCAGCAGTGGGCCAGGGCTCGGGGGCTACAATGAGCAGTTCTTC | CASSGPGLGGYNEQFF
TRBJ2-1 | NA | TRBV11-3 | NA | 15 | TGTGCCAGCAGCTCGTATCGAGCGCCCTACAATGAGCAGTTCTTC | CASSSYRAPYNEQFF
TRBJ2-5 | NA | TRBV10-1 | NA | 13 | TGCGCCAGCACTCAGGGGGGCAGGGAGACCCAGTACTTC | CASTQGGRETQYF
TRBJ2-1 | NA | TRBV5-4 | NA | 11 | TGTGCCAGCAGCTCCGAAGCTGAGCAGTTCTTC | CASSSEAEQFF
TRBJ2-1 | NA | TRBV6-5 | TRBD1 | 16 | TGTGCCAGCAGTTACTCTGCCGGGACAGGGAGGAATGAGCAGTTCTTC | CASSYSAGTGRNEQFF
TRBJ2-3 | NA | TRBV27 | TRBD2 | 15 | TGTGCCAGCAGTTTACTAGCGGGGAGTCGTAATACGCAGTATTTT | CASSLLAGSRNTQYF
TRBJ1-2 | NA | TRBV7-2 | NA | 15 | TGTGCCAGCAGCTTGGTGGGGGGAAGTACTGCTGGCTACACCTTC | CASSLVGGSTAGYTF